These T cell receptor beta chains were read from a single sample in a study of Graves' ophthalmopathy and Graves' hyperthyroidism. TCRdb ran MiXCR on the multiplex PCR reads and lists one entry per CDR3 protein. The sample includes about 180,000 distinct CDR3 sequences, 30% to 45% of them seen just once. Input material: peripheral blood. The receptors shown here come from a woman aged 40 to 49 with Graves' ophthalmopathy. CDR3s leave out the opening cysteine and the closing phenylalanine or tryptophan. The order of the fields is V gene, D gene, CDR3 protein. D genes are given only for firm matches.

V: TRBV6-1; D: TRBD1; CDR3: ASSEMAGGRNSPLH
V: TRBV12-3/TRBV12-4; D: TRBD1; CDR3: ASSRDRPRETQY
V: TRBV12-3/TRBV12-4; D: .; CDR3: ASSLGYHRDSQETQY
V: TRBV5-1; D: TRBD1; CDR3: ASSAGTANTEAF
V: TRBV4-1; D: TRBD1; CDR3: ASSQSDRVPYEQY
V: TRBV6-2/TRBV6-3; D: TRBD1; CDR3: AREEYRGHLNTEAF
V: TRBV6-2/TRBV6-3; D: .; CDR3: ASSYWEPDRWTEAF
V: TRBV12-3/TRBV12-4; D: .; CDR3: ASRQDQETQY
V: TRBV6-2/TRBV6-3; D: TRBD1; CDR3: ASSIHRGNYGYT
V: TRBV5-1; D: TRBD2; CDR3: ASSRGGSGQETQY
V: TRBV7-8; D: TRBD1; CDR3: ASSLIARQGADEQY
V: TRBV20-1; D: .; CDR3: SAPHRSYGYT
V: TRBV10-3; D: TRBD1; CDR3: AISLTGEVYGYT
V: TRBV6-5; D: .; CDR3: ASSYLWGDEQY
V: TRBV28; D: .; CDR3: ASSWGLGVYEQY
V: TRBV7-2; D: .; CDR3: ASSPPTNEQY
V: TRBV6-1; D: .; CDR3: ATKENTEAF
V: TRBV6-1; D: .; CDR3: ASRELAGIQPQH
V: TRBV28; D: .; CDR3: ASRFDITGELF
V: TRBV6-5; D: TRBD2; CDR3: ASTLELAGADEQY
V: TRBV27; D: .; CDR3: ASTTYEGVSYEQY
V: TRBV20-1; D: TRBD1; CDR3: SASDQGAESNQPQH
V: TRBV28; D: .; CDR3: ASSKTVIEAF
V: TRBV12-3/TRBV12-4; D: .; CDR3: ASSGTRGTDTQY
V: TRBV28; D: .; CDR3: ASSSDEVGYT